This T cell receptor (beta chain) came from a study of T-cell memory formation after mild COVID-19. TCRdb itself ran the 5' RACE reads through MiXCR, one entry per CDR3 protein. The sample holds more than 300,000 distinct CDR3 sequences; about 20% are singletons and the top ten take roughly 23%. Germline V CDR1 and CDR2: DFQATT, SNEGSKA (reference sequence). V dropped 7 bases and J dropped 3 bases, with 14 bases sitting between them. The CDR3 runs to 13 residues. The clonotype originates from a man aged 18 to 29 who had mild COVID-19 (a few samples of this study predate the infection). Cell type and time point are not known. The specimen was PBMCs or a T cell subset sorted from them (not recorded which). The gene calls are TRBV20-1 and TRBJ2-3; a weak D match, TRBD2 (7 bases). CDR3 nucleotide sequence: TGCAGTGTCTCTCGGGGGGCGACAGATACGCAGTATTTT. Amino acids: CSVSRGATDTQYF.